A selection of T cell receptor beta chains follows, all from one sample in a study of T cells expressing NK-cell markers. TCRdb re-analyzed the 5' RACE reads; it lists each CDR3 protein once, without DNA. The table gives 440,000 or so distinct CDR3 sequences; the top ten clones make up about 7.1% of it. The source material was blood T cells: a sorted CD56 or NKG2C T cell subset, CD4+ or CD8+ T cells, or bulk PBMC T cells (not recorded which). The source of these receptors is a woman between 18 and 70 years old in good health. Each CDR3 is given with its conserved first and last residue.

TRBJ1-4 TRBV7-2 CASAITNEKLFF
TRBJ2-1 TRBV9 CASSVLGGYNEQFF
TRBJ2-1 TRBV27 CASSFALAPRNEQFF
TRBJ2-2 TRBV5-1 CASFQPGLAGGGELFF
TRBJ2-1 TRBV4-2 CASSHLTANEQFF
TRBJ2-3 TRBV28 CASSLGGMAFGTQYF
TRBJ1-2 TRBV6-2/TRBV6-3 CASSSRANYGYTF
TRBJ1-1 TRBV6-6 CASSTSQATEAFF
TRBJ2-1 TRBV4-2 CASSQRGGGSEQFF
TRBJ2-3 TRBV7-2 CASSLTSGAVVTDTQYF
TRBJ2-6 TRBV28 CASSQGGGSGANVLTF